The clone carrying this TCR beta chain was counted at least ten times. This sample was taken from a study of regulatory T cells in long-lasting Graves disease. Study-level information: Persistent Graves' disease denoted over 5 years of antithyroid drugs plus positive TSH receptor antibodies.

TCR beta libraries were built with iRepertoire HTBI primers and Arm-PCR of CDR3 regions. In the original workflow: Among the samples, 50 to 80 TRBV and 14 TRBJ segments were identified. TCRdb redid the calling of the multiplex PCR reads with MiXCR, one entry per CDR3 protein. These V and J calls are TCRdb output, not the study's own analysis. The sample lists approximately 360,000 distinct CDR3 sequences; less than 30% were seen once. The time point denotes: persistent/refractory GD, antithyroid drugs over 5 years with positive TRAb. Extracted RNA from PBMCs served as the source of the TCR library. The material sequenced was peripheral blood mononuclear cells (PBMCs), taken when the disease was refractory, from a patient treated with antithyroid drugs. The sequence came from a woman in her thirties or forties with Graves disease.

DNA of the CDR3: TGTGCCAGCAGTAAGGACAGGGGGAACACTGAAGCTTTCTTT. This gives the protein CASSKDRGNTEAFF. V gene TRBV6-1 combines with J gene TRBJ1-1; TRBD1 matches 9 bases. The V and J ends lost 5 bases and 1 base, in that order; junction bases with no gene match: 2. The V gene's germline CDR1 is MNHNS and CDR2 SASEGT. The CDR3 length is 14 residues.